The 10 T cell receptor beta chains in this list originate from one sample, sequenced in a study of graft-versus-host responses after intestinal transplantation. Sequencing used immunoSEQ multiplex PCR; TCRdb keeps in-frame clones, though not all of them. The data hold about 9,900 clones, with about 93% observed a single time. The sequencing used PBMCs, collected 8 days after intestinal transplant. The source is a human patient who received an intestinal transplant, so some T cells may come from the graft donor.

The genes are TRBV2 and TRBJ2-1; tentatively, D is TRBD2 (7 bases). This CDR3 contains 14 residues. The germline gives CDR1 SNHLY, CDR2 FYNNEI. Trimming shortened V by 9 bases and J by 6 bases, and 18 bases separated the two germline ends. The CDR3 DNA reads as TGTGCCAGAAGTCGAGGGGGGGGGCTCAATGAGCAGTTCTTC. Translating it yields CARSRGGGLNEQFF.

In nucleotides, the CDR3 is TGTGCCAGCGGTCGAGGAACGGGTGAGCAGTTCTTC. Translating gives CASGRGTGEQFF. This chain connects TRBV25-1 to TRBJ2-1; no reliable D call. With 8 bases removed from V and 9 bases from J, the gap between germline ends came to 14 bases. This CDR3 is 12 amino acids long. Germline-derived CDR1 and CDR2 are MGHDK and SYGVNS.

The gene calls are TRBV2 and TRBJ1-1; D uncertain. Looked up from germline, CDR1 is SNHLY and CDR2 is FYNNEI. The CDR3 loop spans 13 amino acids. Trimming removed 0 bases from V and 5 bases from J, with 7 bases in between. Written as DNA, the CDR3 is TGTGCCAGCAGTGAAGCTAGAGGGACTGAAGCTTTCTTT. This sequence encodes CASSEARGTEAFF.

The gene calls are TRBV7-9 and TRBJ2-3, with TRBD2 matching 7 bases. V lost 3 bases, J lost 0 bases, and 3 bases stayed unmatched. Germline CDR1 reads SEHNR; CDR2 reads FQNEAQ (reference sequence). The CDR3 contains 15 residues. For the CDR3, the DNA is TGTGCCAGCAGCTTGCGGGGGATCAGCACAGATACGCAGTATTTT. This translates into CASSLRGISTDTQYF. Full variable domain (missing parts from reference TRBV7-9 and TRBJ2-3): DTGVSQNPRHKITKRGQNVTFRCDPISEHNRLYWYRQTLGQGPEFLTYFQNEAQLEKSRLLSDRFSAERPKGSFSTLEIQRTEQGDSAMYLCASSLRGISTDTQYFGPGTRLTVL.

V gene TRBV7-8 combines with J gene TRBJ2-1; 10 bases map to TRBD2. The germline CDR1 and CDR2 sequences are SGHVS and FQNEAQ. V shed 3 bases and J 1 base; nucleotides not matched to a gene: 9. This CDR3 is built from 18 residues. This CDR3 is CASSLGSGGAVSYNEQFF. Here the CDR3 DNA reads TGTGCCAGCAGCTTGGGGAGCGGGGGGGCCGTTTCCTACAATGAGCAGTTCTTC.

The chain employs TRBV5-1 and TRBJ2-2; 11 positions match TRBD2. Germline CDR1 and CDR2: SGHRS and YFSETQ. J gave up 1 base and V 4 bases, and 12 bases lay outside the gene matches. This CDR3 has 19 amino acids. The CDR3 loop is CASSVGTSGYLRNTGELFF. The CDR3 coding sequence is TGCGCCAGCAGCGTCGGGACTAGCGGATATTTAAGGAACACCGGGGAGCTGTTTTTT. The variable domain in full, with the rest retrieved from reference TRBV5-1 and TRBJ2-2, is KAGVTQTPRYLIKTRGQQVTLSCSPISGHRSVSWYQQTPGQGLQFLFEYFSETQRNKGNFPGRFSGRQFSNSRSEMNVSTLELGDSALYLCASSVGTSGYLRNTGELFFGEGSRLTVL.

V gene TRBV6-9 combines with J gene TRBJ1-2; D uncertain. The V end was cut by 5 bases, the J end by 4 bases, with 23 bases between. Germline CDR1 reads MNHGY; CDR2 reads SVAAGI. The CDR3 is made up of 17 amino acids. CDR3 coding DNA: TGTGCCAGCAGTGTTGGAATGCCTTACGGAAAGATCTATGGCTACACCTTC. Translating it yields CASSVGMPYGKIYGYTF.

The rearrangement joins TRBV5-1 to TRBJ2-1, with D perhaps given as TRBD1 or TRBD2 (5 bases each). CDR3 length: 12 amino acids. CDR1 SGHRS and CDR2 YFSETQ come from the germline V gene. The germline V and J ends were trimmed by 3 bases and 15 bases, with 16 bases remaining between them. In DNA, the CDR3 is TGCGCCAGCAGCTGGGGACCCCCAGGGACGTTCTTC. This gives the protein CASSWGPPGTFF.

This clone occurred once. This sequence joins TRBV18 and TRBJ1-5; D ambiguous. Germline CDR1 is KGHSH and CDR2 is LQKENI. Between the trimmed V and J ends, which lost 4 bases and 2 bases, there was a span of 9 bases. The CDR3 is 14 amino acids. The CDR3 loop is CASSLSVGNQPQHF. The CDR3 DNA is TGTGCCAGCTCACTATCAGTGGGCAATCAGCCCCAGCATTTT. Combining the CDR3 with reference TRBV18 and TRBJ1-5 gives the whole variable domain NAGVMQNPRHLVRRRGQEARLRCSPMKGHSHVYWYRQLPEEGLKFMVYLQKENIIDESGMPKERFSAEFPKEGPSILRIQQVVRGDSAAYFCASSLSVGNQPQHFGDGTRLSIL.

In DNA, the CDR3 is TGTGCCAGCAGTTTTGCGGGATACTACGAGCAGTACTTC. It is translated as CASSFAGYYEQYF. V gene TRBV27 combines with J gene TRBJ2-7; a possible D gene is TRBD2 (6 bases). The CDR3 has 13 amino acids. V lost 3 bases and J lost 3, with 9 bases in between. Looked up from germline, CDR1 is MNHEY and CDR2 is SMNVEV (reference sequence).